This entry lists 26 T cell receptor beta chains sequenced from one sample in a study of T cell responses to AZD1222 COVID-19 vaccine. Sequencing used immunoSEQ multiplex PCR; TCRdb keeps in-frame clones, though not all of them. The repertoire holds under 150,000 clones, with 88% as singletons. The specimen was peripheral blood, collected on day 0 of AZD1222 vaccination. The source is an adult in good health.

This chain connects TRBV7-9 to TRBJ2-1; possible D gene TRBD2, 6 bases. Germline V gene lookup returns CDR1 SEHNR and CDR2 FQNEAQ (reference sequence). V shed 0 bases and J shed 10 bases, with 13 bases lying between them. This CDR3 contains 14 residues. CDR3 DNA sequence: TGTGCCAGCAGCTTAGCGGGGGGAGCCGGCGAGCAGTTCTTC. It specifies CASSLAGGAGEQFF.

This rearrangement joins TRBV19 to TRBJ2-3; perhaps TRBD2 as D (7 bases). The CDR3 loop spans 15 amino acids. CDR1 and CDR2 from the germline V gene are LNHDA and SQIVND (reference sequence). V shed 5 bases and J shed 0 bases, with 12 bases lying between them. In DNA, the CDR3 is TGTGCCAGTAGTCCGCGGGGGCTGAGCACAGATACGCAGTATTTT. It codes for CASSPRGLSTDTQYF. The variable domain in full, completed from reference TRBV19 and TRBJ2-3, reads DGGITQSPKYLFRKEGQNVTLSCEQNLNHDAMYWYRQDPGQGLRLIYYSQIVNDFQKGDIAEGYSVSREKKESFPLTVTSAQKNPTAFYLCASSPRGLSTDTQYFGPGTRLTVL.

The genes are TRBV7-2 and TRBJ2-7; D possibly corresponds to TRBD2 (5 bases). This CDR3 has 14 amino acids. The germline V and J ends were trimmed by 1 base and 3 bases, with 10 bases remaining between them. Germline V CDR1 and CDR2: SGHTA, FQGNSA. CDR3 region: CASSLERTYYEQYF. The CDR3 DNA sequence: TGTGCCAGCAGCTTAGAGAGGACTTACTACGAGCAGTACTTC.

The gene calls are TRBV6-5 and TRBJ1-5; 7 bases align to TRBD1. The V and J ends lost 5 bases and 0 bases, in that order; junction bases with no gene match: 4. Germline V gives CDR1 MNHEY, CDR2 SVGAGI. The CDR3 is 15 amino acids. As DNA, the CDR3 is TGTGCCAGCAGTAGGACAGGATATAGCAATCAGCCCCAGCATTTT. It specifies CASSRTGYSNQPQHF.

This clone was counted a few times. This chain joins TRBV19 and TRBJ1-6, with D possibly being TRBD1 (5 bases). Trimming left V 5 bases short and J 5 bases short, with 10 bases between. The CDR3 length is 14 residues. Germline V gene data show CDR1 as LNHDA and CDR2 as SQIVND (reference sequence). The CDR3 spells CASSAQGDNSPLHF. DNA for the CDR3: TGTGCCAGTAGTGCCCAGGGCGATAATTCACCCCTCCACTTT.

V gene TRBV5-1 combines with J gene TRBJ2-5; 10 nucleotides line up with TRBD1. CDR1 is SGHRS, CDR2 YFSETQ, per germline. The J segment lost 1 base and the V segment lost 5 bases, leaving 8 bases of the junction unmatched. There are 16 residues in the CDR3. In nucleotides, the CDR3 is TGCGCCAGCAGATATACGACAGGGGGCCTCCAAGAGACCCAGTACTTC. Encoded protein: CASRYTTGGLQETQYF.

The rearrangement links TRBV28 to TRBJ1-2; the match to TRBD1 covers 8 bases. The CDR3 spans 17 residues. The V segment lost 10 bases and the J segment 3 bases; nucleotides outside the gene matches: 19. CDR1 and CDR2 (germline): MDHEN, SYDVKM. The CDR3 nucleotides are TGTGCCACCCACACGATCGGACAGGGACATGGGGACTATGGCTACACCTTC. Its protein is CATHTIGQGHGDYGYTF.

The genes are TRBV3-1 (or the pseudogene TRBV3-2) and TRBJ1-1; 10 bases align to TRBD1. From germline, CDR1 is LGHDT and CDR2 YNNKEL (reference sequence). This CDR3 is built from 16 residues. After removal of 4 bases from V and 6 bases from J, the junction contained 11 bases not matched to a gene. The CDR3 nucleotides read TGTGCCAGCAGCCCAGTCCTGGGACAGGGGATCTCTGAAGCTTTCTTT. This codes for CASSPVLGQGISEAFF.

V is TRBV7-9 and J is TRBJ1-2; D perhaps matches TRBD1 (6 bases). V lost 1 base to trimming and J lost 8 bases, with 11 bases between them. CDR3 length: 13 amino acids. The germline V gene has CDR1 SEHNR and CDR2 FQNEAQ (reference sequence). The CDR3 DNA reads TGTGCCAGCAGCTTAGGGACAGAGATGGGCTACACCTTC. Translated, it gives CASSLGTEMGYTF.

The V gene is TRBV6-5, the J gene TRBJ2-7; D ambiguous. This CDR3 is built from 13 residues. Deletions cut 10 bases from V and 2 bases from J, with 15 bases between. The germline V gene has CDR1 MNHEY and CDR2 SVGAGI. CDR3 DNA: TGTGCCACCACTAAGGACGGAGCCTACGAGCAGTACTTC. Translating it yields CATTKDGAYEQYF.

The V and J genes are TRBV5-1 and TRBJ2-7; 10 positions match TRBD1. The CDR3 is 15 residues long. Germline-derived CDR1 and CDR2 are SGHRS and YFSETQ. Unmatched junction bases numbered 8, after V lost 2 bases and J lost 6 bases. In nucleotides, the CDR3 is TGCGCCAGCAGCTTCACCATGGGACAGGGGTCCGAGCAGTACTTC. Its translation: CASSFTMGQGSEQYF. Complete variable domain (other parts from reference TRBV5-1 and TRBJ2-7): KAGVTQTPRYLIKTRGQQVTLSCSPISGHRSVSWYQQTPGQGLQFLFEYFSETQRNKGNFPGRFSGRQFSNSRSEMNVSTLELGDSALYLCASSFTMGQGSEQYFGPGTRLTVT.

This clone appeared once. The chain couples TRBV19 to TRBJ1-4; TRBD1 matches 9 bases. V lost 6 bases to trimming and J lost 8 bases; unmatched junction nucleotides: 7. CDR3 length: 14 residues. Per the germline V gene, CDR1 is LNHDA and CDR2 is SQIVND (reference sequence). CDR3 sequence: CASRGQGIGEKLFF. Written as DNA, the CDR3 is TGTGCCAGTAGGGGACAGGGTATCGGGGAAAAACTGTTTTTT.

Comment on this clone: Its ends do not fully match the called genes, so a read error is possible. CDR3 DNA: TGTGCCAGCAGTTTGGCCAAAGGGGGTATTTATTTT. It encodes CASSLAKGGIYF. V usage is TRBV6-5 and J usage is TRBJ1-5, with a possible D match to TRBD1 (6 bases). This CDR3 comprises 12 residues. Germline loops: CDR1 MNHEY, CDR2 SVGAGI.

The chain uses TRBV6-2 or TRBV6-3 and TRBJ1-1; D gene uncertain. Deletions cut 4 bases from V and 0 bases from J, with 15 bases between. Germline values: CDR1 MNHEY, CDR2 SVGEGT. The CDR3 consists of 16 residues. CDR3 in amino acids: CASSSLPWRVNTEAFF. As DNA, the CDR3 is TGTGCCAGCAGTTCCTTACCCTGGAGAGTGAACACTGAAGCTTTCTTT.

V usage is TRBV3-1 (or the pseudogene TRBV3-2) and J usage is TRBJ2-1, with D possibly being TRBD1 (5 bases). The ends were cut back, 0 bases at V and 6 bases at J, with 15 bases in the middle. There are 16 residues in the CDR3. CDR1 LGHDT and CDR2 YNNKEL come from the germline V gene (reference sequence). The CDR3 DNA is TGTGCCAGCAGCCAAGATTTGGGCAGGGAAAGCAATGAGCAGTTCTTC. As protein: CASSQDLGRESNEQFF.

Here the CDR3 reads CASRPAGTDTQYF. As DNA, the CDR3 is TGCGCCAGCCGGCCAGCGGGCACAGATACGCAGTATTTT. The chain has TRBV5-1 and TRBJ2-3; maybe TRBD2 (5 bases). The V end lost 7 bases, the J end lost 1 base, and 10 bases lay between the germline ends. The CDR3 has 13 residues. Per germline, CDR1 SGHRS and CDR2 YFSETQ.

The gene calls are TRBV11-3 and TRBJ2-2; D is ambiguous. This CDR3 contains 16 residues. Germline lookup yields CDR1 SGHNT and CDR2 YENEEA. V shed 1 base and J shed 3 bases, with 12 bases lying between them. In DNA, the CDR3 is TGTGCCAGCAGCTTAGCTTCCAGCTGGGACACCGGGGAGCTGTTTTTT. It is translated as CASSLASSWDTGELFF.

J is TRBJ2-7 and V is TRBV3-1 (or the pseudogene TRBV3-2); 8 nucleotides agree with TRBD1. The junction had 2 bases not matched to a gene; V was cut back by 1 base and J by 3 bases. This CDR3 contains 14 residues. Germline V gives CDR1 LGHDT, CDR2 YNNKEL (reference sequence). CDR3 coding DNA: TGTGCCAGCAGCCAAGTGGACAGGGACTACGAGCAGTACTTC. Residues: CASSQVDRDYEQYF.

The chain is built from TRBV6-5 and TRBJ1-2, with D possibly TRBD1 on 5 matching bases. The CDR3 length is 14 residues. Germline lookup yields CDR1 MNHEY and CDR2 SVGAGI. The V gene lost 4 bases and the J gene lost 6 bases, with 15 bases spanning the gap. The CDR3 DNA sequence: TGTGCCAGCAGTTCCGGGGGAGGTTTCAATGGCTACACCTTC. The encoded protein is CASSSGGGFNGYTF.

The chain combines TRBV4-2 with TRBJ1-1, with D unclear. CDR3 length: 13 amino acids. Trimming removed 4 bases from V and 7 bases from J, with 13 bases in between. Per the germline V gene, CDR1 is LGHNA and CDR2 is YNFKEQ. CDR3 in amino acids: CASSPEDGVEAFF. The CDR3 nucleotides are TGTGCCAGCAGCCCTGAGGACGGGGTTGAAGCTTTCTTT.

The chain couples TRBV12-3 or TRBV12-4 to TRBJ2-5; D gene ambiguous. The CDR3 runs to 11 residues. V dropped 4 bases and J dropped 3 bases, with 3 bases sitting between them. The CDR3 spells CASSWEETQYF. CDR3 sequence (DNA): TGTGCCAGCAGTTGGGAAGAGACCCAGTACTTC.

V is TRBV12-5 and J is TRBJ2-7; no clear D. V was trimmed by 2 bases and J by 8 bases, leaving 19 bases between them. The CDR3 sequence is 15 residues long. Germline CDR1 and CDR2: LGHNT and FRNRAP. CDR3 in amino acids: CASGLIQDMGVKQYF. The DNA of the CDR3 is TGTGCTAGTGGTTTGATCCAAGACATGGGTGTGAAGCAGTACTTC. The variable domain in full, with the rest retrieved from reference TRBV12-5 and TRBJ2-7, is DARVTQTPRHKVTEMGQEVTMRCQPILGHNTVFWYRQTMMQGLELLAYFRNRAPLDDSGMPKDRFSAEMPDATLATLKIQPSEPRDSAVYFCASGLIQDMGVKQYFGPGTRLTVT.

This clone was recorded a few times. The rearrangement links TRBV6-1 to TRBJ2-7; TRBD1 agrees at 7 bases. The CDR3 runs to 13 residues. Trimming removed 3 bases from V and 5 bases from J; junction bases left unmatched: 4. Germline V gene sequence: CDR1 MNHNS, CDR2 SASEGT. This chain's CDR3 is CASSDRQGDEQYF. In nucleotides, the CDR3 is TGTGCCAGCAGTGATAGACAGGGCGACGAGCAGTACTTC.

J is TRBJ2-5 and V is TRBV5-1, with unresolved D. The CDR3 is made up of 11 amino acids. V was cut by 0 bases and J by 5 bases, with 2 bases left in between. Germline CDR1 SGHRS, CDR2 YFSETQ. CDR3 amino acids: CASSLDETQYF. The CDR3 nucleotides are TGCGCCAGCAGCTTGGACGAGACCCAGTACTTC.

This clone was observed a single time. V usage is TRBV10-3 and J usage is TRBJ1-4; 7 bases fit TRBD1. V shed 1 base, J shed 8 bases, and the junction held 7 bases outside the gene matches. The length of the CDR3 is 15 residues. Germline values: CDR1 ENHRY, CDR2 SYGVKD. DNA of the CDR3: TGTGCCATCAGTGAGTTGGAGGGGGCAATCGAAAAACTGTTTTTT. This encodes CAISELEGAIEKLFF.

This clone was counted a single time. The chain couples TRBV18 to TRBJ2-3, with 10 bases that match TRBD2. Germline lookup yields CDR1 KGHSH and CDR2 LQKENI. V shed 2 bases, J shed 2 bases, and the junction held 4 bases outside the gene matches. The CDR3 runs 16 residues. CDR3 nucleotides: TGTGCCAGCTCACCATTAGCGGGGGGCGCCACAGATACGCAGTATTTT. This sequence encodes CASSPLAGGATDTQYF.